This paragraph reports one T cell receptor beta chain. Its cognate antigen is unknown. This sample is drawn from a study of regulatory T cells. CDR1 MDHEN and CDR2 SYDVKM come from the germline V gene. The V and J ends lost 2 bases and 1 base respectively, with 5 bases between them. This CDR3 spans 13 amino acids. Amplification used 52 TRBV primers and 13 TRBJ primers. The protocol was immunoSEQ multiplex PCR, while the TCRdb copy is restricted to in-frame clones and leaves out a portion. This sample has around 29,000 clones, with about 94% found just once. Study-wide results and limits: Hydrophobic residues at CDR3 positions 6 and 7 were enriched in conventional CD4+ T cells of CD3G-deficient patients.

Sample: conventional CD4+ T cells sorted from blood. This TCR came from a child aged 2 to 15 with CD3G deficiency. This chain links TRBV28 with TRBJ1-1, with a tentative D call TRBD1 (5 bases). The CDR3 nucleotides are TGTGCCAGCAGTTTAGGACAGAACACTGAAGCTTTCTTT. Translated, it gives CASSLGQNTEAFF.